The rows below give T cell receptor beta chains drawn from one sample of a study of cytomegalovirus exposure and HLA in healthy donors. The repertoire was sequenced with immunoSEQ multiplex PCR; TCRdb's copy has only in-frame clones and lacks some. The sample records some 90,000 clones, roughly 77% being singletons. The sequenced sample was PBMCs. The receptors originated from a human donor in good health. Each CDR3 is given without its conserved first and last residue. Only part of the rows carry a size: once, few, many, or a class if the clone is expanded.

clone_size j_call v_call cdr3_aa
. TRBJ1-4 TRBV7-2 ASSPARVLATNEKLF
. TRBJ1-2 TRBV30 AWSAQGGRYT
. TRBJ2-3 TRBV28 ASSPQGNADTQY
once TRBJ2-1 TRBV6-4 ASSLGVYNEQF
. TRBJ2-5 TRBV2 ASNSLAAQETQY
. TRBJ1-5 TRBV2 ASSEQPGLSRGPQH
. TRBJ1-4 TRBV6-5 ASGEVLEKLF
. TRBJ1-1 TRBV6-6 ASSLHTGFEAF
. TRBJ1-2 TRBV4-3 ASSQPGQGNHGYT
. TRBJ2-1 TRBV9 ASSDTTGSSYNEQF
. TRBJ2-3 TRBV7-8 ASSPRQRENTQY
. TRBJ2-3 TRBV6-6 ASSSGQRRNTDTQY
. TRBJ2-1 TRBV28 ASCERTGLECEQF
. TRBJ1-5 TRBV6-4 ASSARTGLNQPQH
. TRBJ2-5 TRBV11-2 ASSFRLAGGPKETQY
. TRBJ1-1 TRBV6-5 ASSYYRVGEAF
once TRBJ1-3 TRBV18 ASGQGLENTIY
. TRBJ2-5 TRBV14 ASSQVGEATQY
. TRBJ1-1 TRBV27 ASSWTSVGNTEAF
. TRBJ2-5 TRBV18 ASSHSPETQY
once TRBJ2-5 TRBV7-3 ASSLDGGALETQY
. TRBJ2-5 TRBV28 ASSSQGPQETQY
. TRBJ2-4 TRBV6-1 ALMGAAKNIQY
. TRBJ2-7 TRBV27 ASTLAGGPYEQY
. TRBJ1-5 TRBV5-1 ASSPPGRGPYQPQH
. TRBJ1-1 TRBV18 ASSLGQNTEAF
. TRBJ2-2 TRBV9 ASSVLGDLAGELF
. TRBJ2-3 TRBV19 ASKAGFTDTQY
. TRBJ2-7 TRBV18 ASSPGARGSPAYEQY
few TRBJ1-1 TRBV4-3 ASSQDPLTGGTEAF
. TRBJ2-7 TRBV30 AWSQVREQY
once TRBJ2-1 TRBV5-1 ASGPWGLAANEQF
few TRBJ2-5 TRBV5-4 ASSLVGLAGVLYQETQY